Included here is one T cell receptor beta chain sequence, with context. What it binds is unknown. These data belong to a study of cytomegalovirus exposure and HLA in healthy donors. Study-level results: Accurate HLA-A and HLA-B prediction from TCR beta sequences was reported for most subjects. In a later analysis, productive TCRs from donors in an Asian-associated ancestry cluster reportedly carried fewer N-insertions than the cohort mean.

Germline CDR1 is SGHDN and CDR2 is FVKESK. The CDR3 contains 15 residues. V gave up 3 bases and J gave up 7 bases; unmatched junction bases: 3. PCR employed 60 Vbeta and 13 Jbeta primers. The method was immunoSEQ multiplex PCR; TCRdb's version includes in-frame clones alone and lacks a portion of them. The data show around 150,000 clones, 75% to 90% seen once. The chain carries TRBV14 and TRBJ1-6; TRBD1 matches at 10 bases. Sequences were obtained from PBMCs. This clonotype was sampled from a male donor in good health and CMV-seropositive. CDR3 protein: CASSQTGGPNSPLHF. The CDR3 bases are TGTGCCAGCAGCCAGACAGGGGGCCCCAATTCACCCCTCCACTTT.